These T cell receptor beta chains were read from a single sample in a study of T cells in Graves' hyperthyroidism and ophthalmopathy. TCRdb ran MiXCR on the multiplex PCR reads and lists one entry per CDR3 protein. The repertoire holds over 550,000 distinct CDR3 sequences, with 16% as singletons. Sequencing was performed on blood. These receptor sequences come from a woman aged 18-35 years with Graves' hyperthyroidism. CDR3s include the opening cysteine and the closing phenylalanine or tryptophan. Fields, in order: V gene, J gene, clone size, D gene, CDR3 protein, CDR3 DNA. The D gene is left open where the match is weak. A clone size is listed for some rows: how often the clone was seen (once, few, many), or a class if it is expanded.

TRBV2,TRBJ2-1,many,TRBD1,CASSLDRDNEQFF,TGTGCCAGCAGTTTAGACAGGGACAATGAGCAGTTCTTC
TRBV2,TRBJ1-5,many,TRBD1,CASRDRIRSQPQHF,TGTGCCAGCAGGGACAGGATCCGGAGCCAGCCCCAGCATTTT
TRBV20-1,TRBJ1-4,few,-,CSARGGPTNEKLFF,TGCAGTGCTAGGGGGGGACCAACTAATGAAAAACTGTTTTTT
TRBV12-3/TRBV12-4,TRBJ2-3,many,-,CASSLGPSDTQYF,TGTGCCAGCAGTTTAGGGCCCTCAGATACGCAGTATTTT
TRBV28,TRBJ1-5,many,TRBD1,CASSLTGGWQPQHF,TGTGCCAGCAGTTTAACAGGGGGTTGGCAGCCCCAGCATTTT
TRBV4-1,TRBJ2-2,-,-,CASSQTPTRTGSGELFF,TGCGCCAGCAGCCAGACCCCGACACGTACAGGGTCCGGGGAGCTGTTTTTT
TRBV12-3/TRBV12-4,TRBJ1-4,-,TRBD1,CASSLNRGEKLFF,TGTGCCAGCAGTTTAAACAGGGGGGAAAAACTGTTTTTT
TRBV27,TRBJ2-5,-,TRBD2,CASTNTSLAGPQETQYF,TGTGCCAGCACGAACACCAGCCTAGCGGGTCCCCAAGAGACCCAGTACTTC
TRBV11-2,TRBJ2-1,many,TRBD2,CASSPNGLAGNEQFF,TGTGCCAGCAGCCCAAACGGACTAGCGGGAAATGAGCAGTTCTTC
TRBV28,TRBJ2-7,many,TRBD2,CASSLLAGVGEQYF,TGTGCCAGCAGTCTACTAGCGGGAGTGGGGGAGCAGTACTTC
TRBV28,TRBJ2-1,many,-,CASSLYTRGRGNEQFF,TGTGCCAGCAGTTTATATACCAGGGGCCGTGGCAATGAGCAGTTCTTC
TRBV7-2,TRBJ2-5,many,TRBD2,CASSLPTRAGGRETQYF,TGTGCCAGCAGCTTGCCCACCAGGGCGGGGGGGCGAGAGACCCAGTACTTC
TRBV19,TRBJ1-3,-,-,CASELPSSGNTIYF,TGTGCCAGTGAACTCCCGAGCTCTGGAAACACCATATATTTT
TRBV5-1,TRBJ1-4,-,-,CASSSNWGTNEKLFF,TGCGCCAGCAGCTCGAATTGGGGGACTAATGAAAAACTGTTTTTT
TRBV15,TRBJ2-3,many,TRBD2,CATSRDMAGASTDTQYF,TGTGCCACCAGCAGAGATATGGCGGGAGCTAGCACAGATACGCAGTATTTT